This TCR beta chain was sequenced during a study of blood T cells in healthy people across ages. Regarding the study as a whole: With naive T cell percentage, TCR beta diversity showed a strong correlation.

Note on this clonotype: The antigen is undetermined.

Primed by a sample-barcoded 5' primer and a J-beta primer mix, a second PCR proceeded for 7 to 11 cycles. One entry per CDR3 protein results from TCRdb running MiXCR on the 5' RACE reads. This repertoire shows hundreds of thousands of distinct CDR3 sequences, 58% found once; its top ten account for around 22%. The germline CDR1 and CDR2 sequences are SGDLS and YYNGEE. The CDR3 is made up of 16 amino acids. This clonotype was obtained from a man aged 30 to 39 in good health. The chain couples TRBV9 to TRBJ2-1; D possibly corresponds to TRBD2 (6 bases). With the DNA end fitting TRBJ2-7 better, the J assignment may be wrong. Sequencing used blood. The CDR3 coding sequence is TGTGCCAGCAGCGAAAGGGACTTCCACTCCTACAATGAGCAGTACTTC. It translates to CASSERDFHSYNEQYF.